The T cell receptor (beta chain) described here comes from a study of beta chain features in type 1 diabetes. Of the isolated RNA, all was reverse transcribed, and so the sequenced material was expressed TCRB transcripts. This table comes from immunoSEQ multiplex PCR, and its TCRdb copy is limited to in-frame clones, with some not included. This repertoire shows about 700,000 clones, about an eighth found once; its top ten account for 0.022%. Study outcomes and limitations: The naive, central memory and Treg TCRB repertoires looked more alike in patients than they did in healthy donors. In every one of the four CD4+ subsets, TCRB CDR3s were moderately but significantly shorter in Type 1 diabetes patients.

Points on this clone: Its specificity is not known.

The CDR3 is 14 amino acids. V trimming: 7 bases; J trimming: 3 bases; junction bases outside the gene matches: 9. The germline gives CDR1 ENHRY, CDR2 SYGVKD. Source material: naive CD4+ T cells from blood. The clonotype was recovered from a man aged 18 to 29 with type 1 diabetes. The chain recombines TRBV10-3 with TRBJ2-7; 7 positions match TRBD1. The CDR3 DNA follows: TGTGCCATCAATCTACAGGGGCGAAACTACGAGCAGTACTTC. Protein: CAINLQGRNYEQYF.